The 27 T cell receptor beta chains presented below share a single source sample, sequenced in a study of regulatory T cells in long-lasting Graves disease. Both iRepertoire HTBI primers and Arm-PCR of CDR3 regions were used to build the TCR beta libraries. TCRdb re-called the multiplex PCR reads through MiXCR, storing one row per CDR3 protein. Of about 560,000 distinct CDR3 sequences in the sample, more than 15% were seen once. Time point in this sample: newly diagnosed GD, antithyroid drugs for less than 3 months. Extracted RNA from PBMCs served as the source of the TCR library. The data were also submitted as part of a second study, on T cells in Graves' hyperthyroidism and ophthalmopathy.

This material consisted of peripheral blood mononuclear cells (PBMCs), taken at new diagnosis, from a patient treated with antithyroid drugs. The receptors stem from a man between 18 and 29 years old with Graves disease.

This chain links TRBV12-3 or TRBV12-4 with TRBJ1-3; D possibly corresponds to TRBD1 (6 bases). The CDR3 length is 15 residues. Trimming removed 3 bases at V and 0 bases at J, with 9 bases between. CDR3 bases: TGTGCCAGCAGTTTTCCAGGGGCCTCTGGAAACACCATATATTTT. Encoded protein: CASSFPGASGNTIYF.

The chain recombines TRBV6-1 with TRBJ2-3; 9 bases are a match to TRBD2. The CDR3 is 13 amino acids. Germline V lookup: CDR1 MNHNS, CDR2 SASEGT. Trimming at V came to 7 bases and at J to 7 bases, leaving 6 bases not matched to a gene. The CDR3 protein is CASTAGGLNTQYF. DNA for the CDR3: TGTGCCAGCACCGCGGGGGGGCTAAATACGCAGTATTTT.

This clonotype was picked up many times. Germline is not matched at one junction end, which may reflect a read error. This sequence joins TRBV12-3 or TRBV12-4 and TRBJ2-1, with 7 bases identical to TRBD2. The CDR3 sequence is 15 residues long. Here the CDR3 reads CASSVAGLSYNEQFF. The CDR3, as DNA: TGTGCCAGCAGTGTAGCGGGTCTTTCCTACAATGAGCAGTTCTTC.

The chain carries TRBV20-1 and TRBJ2-1, with a possible D match to TRBD2 (5 bases). Trimming took off 1 base at V and 3 bases at J, with 10 bases between the two ends. CDR3 size: 14 residues. Germline V CDR1 and CDR2: DFQATT, SNEGSKA (reference sequence). The DNA for the CDR3 is TGCAGTGCTAGAGGTACGGGGAACTACAATGAGCAGTTCTTC. It is translated as CSARGTGNYNEQFF.

This clonotype has ten or more counts. This chain links TRBV13 with TRBJ1-1, with a weak D call TRBD1 (5 bases). Germline V gene data show CDR1 as PRHDT and CDR2 as FYEKMQ (reference sequence). The length of the CDR3 is 14 residues. Deletions cut 5 bases from V and 10 bases from J, with 20 bases between. The CDR3 protein is CASSLRGTLDRAFF. CDR3 nucleotides: TGTGCCAGCAGCCTCCGCGGGACCCTGGATAGAGCTTTCTTT.

In its sample, this clonotype was seen many times. This CDR3 reads CASSFRRNEQYF. The CDR3 DNA reads TGTGCCAGCAGTTTCCGTAGGAACGAGCAGTACTTC. This sequence joins TRBV12-3 or TRBV12-4 and TRBJ2-7, with no clear D. CDR3 length: 12 residues. Trimming pared 3 bases from V and 5 bases from J, leaving 8 bases between.

The chain carries TRBV9 and TRBJ2-2; possible D gene TRBD1, 6 bases. The CDR3 extends over 14 amino acids. Germline CDR1 SGDLS, CDR2 YYNGEE. Trimming cost V 4 bases and J 7 bases, with 14 bases left between them. The CDR3 protein is CASSTHRAGGELFF. DNA for the CDR3: TGTGCCAGCAGCACCCACAGGGCGGGCGGGGAGCTGTTTTTT.

The V and J genes are TRBV7-9 and TRBJ1-2; the D is unclear. The CDR3 has 17 residues. Trimming stripped 1 base from V and 8 bases from J, with 23 bases between. CDR1 SEHNR and CDR2 FQNEAQ come from the germline V gene (reference sequence). CDR3 amino acids: CASSLEGRLGGASGYTF. Here the CDR3 DNA reads TGTGCCAGCAGCTTAGAAGGACGATTGGGCGGCGCGTCGGGCTACACCTTC. Supplemented by reference TRBV7-9 and TRBJ1-2, the full variable domain reads DTGVSQNPRHKITKRGQNVTFRCDPISEHNRLYWYRQTLGQGPEFLTYFQNEAQLEKSRLLSDRFSAERPKGSFSTLEIQRTEQGDSAMYLCASSLEGRLGGASGYTFGSGTRLTVV.

A few counts support this clonotype. The CDR3 sequence is CASTQGIENTIYF. Here the CDR3 DNA reads TGTGCCAGCACTCAGGGGATCGAAAACACCATATATTTT. The chain employs TRBV28 and TRBJ1-3; tentative D call: TRBD1 (6 bases). Trimming stripped 7 bases from V and 6 bases from J, with 13 bases between. Germline V CDR1 and CDR2: MDHEN, SYDVKM. The CDR3 length is 13 residues.

There are a few counts of this clonotype. This chain connects TRBV10-3 to TRBJ2-3; D is uncertain. The CDR3 totals 11 residues. In germline, CDR1 is ENHRY, CDR2 SYGVKD. The CDR3 sequence: CAALFGDTQYF. As DNA, the CDR3 is TGTGCGGCCCTATTTGGGGATACGCAGTATTTT.

This clonotype was counted a single time. A much more abundant neighbour one base away suggests this may be a read error. The DNA for the CDR3 is TGTGCCAGCAGTCCATTAGCGGGAGGAAGGAATGAGCAGCTCTTC. It translates to CASSPLAGGRNEQLF. V usage is TRBV28 and J usage is TRBJ2-1; TRBD2 agrees at 10 bases. The CDR3 covers 15 residues. Germline CDR1 reads MDHEN; CDR2 reads SYDVKM.

This clonotype showed up just a few times. With a much larger clone just one base away, this may be a read error. The J gene is TRBJ2-1, the V gene TRBV28; TRBD2 is a possible D gene (5 bases). CDR1 and CDR2 (germline): MDHEN, SYDVKM. The CDR3 covers 15 residues. The CDR3 reads CVSSNPQRAANEQFF. DNA of the CDR3: TGTGTCAGCAGCAATCCTCAGAGGGCAGCCAATGAGCAGTTCTTC.

Concerning this clonotype: This may come from a read error, since a much larger clone is one base off. The chain uses TRBV12-3 or TRBV12-4 and TRBJ1-2; 8 nucleotides agree with TRBD1. CDR3 length: 13 residues. V was pared by 8 bases and J by 8 bases, with 10 bases of the junction left unmatched. The CDR3 coding sequence is TGTGCCAGCGGTTCCGACAGGGGATACGGCTACACCTTC. Translated, it gives CASGSDRGYGYTF.

The sample holds one count of this clonotype. The CDR3 DNA sequence: TGTGCCAGCAGCGACAGGGGCGTGGGGAACGAGCAGTACTTC. Its protein is CASSDRGVGNEQYF. This chain joins TRBV5-5 and TRBJ2-7, with 8 bases lining up with TRBD1. The CDR3 totals 14 residues. Germline trimming cut 4 bases from V and 5 bases from J; bases unmatched to any gene: 8. CDR1 SGHKS and CDR2 YYEKEE come from the germline V gene (reference sequence).

A word on this clonotype: A much larger clonotype is one base distant, so this may be a read error. This chain's CDR3 is CAWGTGSHNEQFF. In DNA form, the CDR3 reads TGTGCCTGGGGGACGGGGTCCCACAATGAGCAGTTCTTC. The chain carries TRBV30 and TRBJ2-1; either TRBD1 or TRBD2 may supply D (5 bases each). The CDR3 has 13 amino acids. The germline V and J ends were trimmed by 5 bases and 5 bases, with 13 bases remaining between them. Germline V lookup: CDR1 GTSNPN, CDR2 SVGIG (reference sequence).

This clonotype was picked up a small number of times. J is TRBJ2-6 and V is TRBV28, with D perhaps matching TRBD1 (5 bases). Germline loops: CDR1 MDHEN, CDR2 SYDVKM. The V gene lost 6 bases and the J gene lost 0 bases, with 18 bases spanning the gap. The length of the CDR3 is 18 residues. This CDR3 is CASSPAGHPSSGANVLTF. CDR3 DNA sequence: TGTGCCAGCAGCCCGGCAGGACACCCTAGCTCTGGGGCCAACGTCCTGACTTTC.

This clonotype was seen many times. V usage is TRBV9 and J usage is TRBJ2-7, with 9 nucleotides matching TRBD2. With V trimmed by 2 bases and J by 4 bases, 10 bases remained unmatched. CDR1 is SGDLS and CDR2 is YYNGEE in the germline V gene. This CDR3 contains 16 residues. CDR3 residues: CASSVGLSGSLYEQYF. The CDR3 bases are TGTGCCAGCAGCGTGGGACTTAGCGGGAGTCTGTACGAGCAGTACTTC.

This clonotype was seen a few times. The chain has TRBV4-1 and TRBJ2-3, with TRBD2 identical over 7 bases. The DNA end is a closer match to TRBJ2-7, so the J assignment may be wrong. This CDR3 has 13 residues. Germline CDR1 MGHRA, CDR2 YSYEKL. The CDR3 nucleotides are TGCGCCAGCAGCCAGACCCTGGGAGGGGAGCAGTACTTC. The encoded protein is CASSQTLGGEQYF.

This clonotype showed up many times. The rearrangement links TRBV11-2 to TRBJ2-7, with TRBD1 identical over 7 bases. Germline CDR1 SGHAT, CDR2 FQNNGV. There are 12 residues in the CDR3. V trimming: 5 bases; J trimming: 5 bases; junction bases outside the gene matches: 3. The CDR3: CASSLRGNEQYF. The CDR3 DNA is TGTGCCAGCAGCCTCAGGGGGAACGAGCAGTACTTC.

The gene calls are TRBV15 and TRBJ2-2, with D possibly being TRBD1 (7 bases). Trimming took off 1 base at V and 6 bases at J, with 15 bases between the two ends. The germline V gene has CDR1 LNHNV and CDR2 YYDKDF (reference sequence). The CDR3 has 16 amino acids. In DNA, the CDR3 is TGTGCCACCAGCAGAGGTTCTACAGGGGACTCCGGGGAGCTGTTTTTT. The encoded protein is CATSRGSTGDSGELFF.

This clonotype was detected only a few times. DNA of the CDR3: TGTGCCAGCAGCGTAGAGGGCAGTACCTACTATGAAGAGACCCAGTACTTC. Translation gives CASSVEGSTYYEETQYF. The chain combines TRBV9 with TRBJ2-5; no firm D call. This CDR3 contains 17 residues. The V and J ends lost 0 bases and 3 bases respectively, with 18 bases between them. Looked up from germline, CDR1 is SGDLS and CDR2 is YYNGEE.

The table lists this clonotype with many counts. The chain recombines TRBV6-1 with TRBJ2-3, with no clear D. Looked up from germline, CDR1 is MNHNS and CDR2 is SASEGT. CDR3 length: 18 amino acids. V shed 4 bases and J shed 6 bases, with 26 bases lying between them. CDR3 sequence (DNA): TGTGCCAGCAGTGCCCTCCTCCGGGCTCCCAATGAAGGGGATACGCAGTATTTT. This codes for CASSALLRAPNEGDTQYF.

This clonotype was recorded many times. The V gene is TRBV7-2, the J gene TRBJ2-3; D gene ambiguous. CDR3 length: 13 residues. Deletions cut 5 bases from V and 6 bases from J, with 12 bases between. The germline V gene encodes CDR1 SGHTA and CDR2 FQGNSA. In DNA, the CDR3 is TGTGCCAGCAGCCCCGCCCCCTGGGATACGCAGTATTTT. It specifies CASSPAPWDTQYF. Together with reference TRBV7-2 and TRBJ2-3, the CDR3 gives the full variable domain: GAGVSQSPSNKVTEKGKDVELRCDPISGHTALYWYRQSLGQGLEFLIYFQGNSAPDKSGLPSDRFSAERTGGSVSTLTIQRTQQEDSAVYLCASSPAPWDTQYFGPGTRLTVL.

CDR3 protein: CASRASNTGELFF. In DNA form, the CDR3 reads TGCGCCAGCAGGGCGTCGAACACCGGGGAGCTGTTTTTT. The chain recombines TRBV10-1 with TRBJ2-2; D is unclear. This CDR3 spans 13 amino acids. V was shortened by 6 bases and J by 0 bases, with 5 bases between the two germline ends. The germline CDR1 and CDR2 sequences are WNHNN and SYGVQD (reference sequence).

This clonotype was seen a few times. The chain joins TRBV12-5 to TRBJ2-6, with 9 bases lining up with TRBD1. CDR1 LGHNT and CDR2 FRNRAP come from the germline V gene. V gave up 6 bases and J gave up 3 bases; unmatched junction bases: 9. The CDR3 runs 17 residues. This chain's CDR3 is CASGLRDRDVGANVLTF. The CDR3 nucleotides are TGTGCTAGTGGCCTCCGGGACAGGGATGTTGGGGCCAACGTCCTGACTTTC. The whole variable domain, remainder taken from reference TRBV12-5 and TRBJ2-6, is DARVTQTPRHKVTEMGQEVTMRCQPILGHNTVFWYRQTMMQGLELLAYFRNRAPLDDSGMPKDRFSAEMPDATLATLKIQPSEPRDSAVYFCASGLRDRDVGANVLTFGAGSRLTVL.

The chain links TRBV4-1 to TRBJ2-3; 15 nucleotides line up with TRBD2. The V and J ends lost 4 bases and 6 bases, in that order; junction bases with no gene match: 8. CDR1 is MGHRA and CDR2 is YSYEKL in the germline V gene. This CDR3 comprises 17 residues. CDR3 coding DNA: TGCGCCAGCAGCCCTGGGACGGGACTAGCGGGAGGTGATACGCAGTATTTT. Protein product: CASSPGTGLAGGDTQYF.

This clonotype was counted ten times or more. The chain uses TRBV2 and TRBJ1-5; TRBD1 might be the D (5 bases). Germline V gene sequence: CDR1 SNHLY, CDR2 FYNNEI. The CDR3 length is 15 residues. V was clipped by 5 bases and J by 2 bases, with 13 bases between them. CDR3 nucleotide sequence: TGTGCCAGCAGTTGGAGCAGGGAGGGCAATCAGCCCCAGCATTTT. This translates into CASSWSREGNQPQHF.